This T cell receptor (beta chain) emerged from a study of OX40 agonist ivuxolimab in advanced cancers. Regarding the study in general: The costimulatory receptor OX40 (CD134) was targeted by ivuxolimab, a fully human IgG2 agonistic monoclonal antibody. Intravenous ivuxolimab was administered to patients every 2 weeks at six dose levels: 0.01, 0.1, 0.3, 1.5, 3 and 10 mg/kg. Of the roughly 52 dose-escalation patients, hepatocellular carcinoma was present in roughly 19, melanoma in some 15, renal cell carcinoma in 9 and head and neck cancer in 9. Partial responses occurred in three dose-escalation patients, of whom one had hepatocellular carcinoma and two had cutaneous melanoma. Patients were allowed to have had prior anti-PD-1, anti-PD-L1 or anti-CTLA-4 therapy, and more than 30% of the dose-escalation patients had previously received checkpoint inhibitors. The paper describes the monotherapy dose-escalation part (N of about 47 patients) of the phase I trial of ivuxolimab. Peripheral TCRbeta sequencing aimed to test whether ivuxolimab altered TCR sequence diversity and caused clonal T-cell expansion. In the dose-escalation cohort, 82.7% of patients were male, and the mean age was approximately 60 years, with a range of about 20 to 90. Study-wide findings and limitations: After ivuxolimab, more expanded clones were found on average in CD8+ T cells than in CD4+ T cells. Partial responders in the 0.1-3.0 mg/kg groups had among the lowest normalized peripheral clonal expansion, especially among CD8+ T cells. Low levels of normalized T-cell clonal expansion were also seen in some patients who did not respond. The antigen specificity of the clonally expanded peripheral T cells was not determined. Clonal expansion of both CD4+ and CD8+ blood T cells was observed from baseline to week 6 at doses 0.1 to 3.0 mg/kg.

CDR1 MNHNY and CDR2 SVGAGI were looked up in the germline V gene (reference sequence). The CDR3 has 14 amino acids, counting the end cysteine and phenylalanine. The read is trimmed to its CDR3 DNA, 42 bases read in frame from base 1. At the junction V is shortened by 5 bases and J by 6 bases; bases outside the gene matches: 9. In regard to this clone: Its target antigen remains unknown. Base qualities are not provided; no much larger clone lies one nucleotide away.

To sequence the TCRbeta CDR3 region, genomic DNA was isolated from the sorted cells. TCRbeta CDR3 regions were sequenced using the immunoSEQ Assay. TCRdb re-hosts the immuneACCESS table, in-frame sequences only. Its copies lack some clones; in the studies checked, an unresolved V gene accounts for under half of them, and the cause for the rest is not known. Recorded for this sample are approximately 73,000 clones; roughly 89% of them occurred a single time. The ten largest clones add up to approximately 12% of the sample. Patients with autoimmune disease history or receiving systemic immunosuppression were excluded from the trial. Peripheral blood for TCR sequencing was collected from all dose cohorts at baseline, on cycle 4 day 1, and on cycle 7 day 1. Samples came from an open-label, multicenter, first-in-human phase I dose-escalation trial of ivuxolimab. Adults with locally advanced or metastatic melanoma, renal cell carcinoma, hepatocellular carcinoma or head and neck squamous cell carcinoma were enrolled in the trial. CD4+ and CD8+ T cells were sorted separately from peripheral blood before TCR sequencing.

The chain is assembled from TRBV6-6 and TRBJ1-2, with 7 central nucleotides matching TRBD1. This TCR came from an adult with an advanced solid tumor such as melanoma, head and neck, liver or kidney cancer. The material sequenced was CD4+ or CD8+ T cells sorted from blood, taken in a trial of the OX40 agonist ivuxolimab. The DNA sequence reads TGTGCCAGCAGTATAGGGGGCGTTCTAAATGGCTACACCTTC. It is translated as CASSIGGVLNGYTF.